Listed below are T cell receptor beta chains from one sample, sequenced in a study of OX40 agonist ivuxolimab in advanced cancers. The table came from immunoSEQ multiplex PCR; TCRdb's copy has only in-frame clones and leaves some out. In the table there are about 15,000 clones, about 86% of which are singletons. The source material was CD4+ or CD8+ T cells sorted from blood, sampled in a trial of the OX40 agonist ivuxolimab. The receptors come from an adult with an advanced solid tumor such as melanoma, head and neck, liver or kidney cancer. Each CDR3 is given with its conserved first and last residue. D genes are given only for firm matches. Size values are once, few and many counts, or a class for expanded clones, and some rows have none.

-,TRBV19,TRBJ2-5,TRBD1,CASSATGGEETQYF,TGTGCCAGTAGTGCGACAGGGGGCGAAGAGACCCAGTACTTC
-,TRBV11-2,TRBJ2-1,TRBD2,CASSLDRQGASGRYNEQFF,TGTGCCAGCAGCTTAGATAGGCAGGGCGCTAGCGGGAGATACAATGAGCAGTTCTTC
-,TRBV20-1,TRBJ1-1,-,CSAFRDTEAFF,TGCAGTGCTTTCCGGGACACTGAAGCTTTCTTT
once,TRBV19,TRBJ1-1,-,CASSPGPVGAFF,TGTGCCAGTAGTCCCGGGCCGGTAGGAGCTTTCTTT
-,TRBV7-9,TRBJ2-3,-,CASSLVPTATDTQYF,TGTGCCAGCAGCTTGGTACCGACAGCCACAGATACGCAGTATTTT
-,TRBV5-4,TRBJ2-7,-,CASSLGPRVHGEQYF,TGTGCCAGCAGCTTGGGTCCCAGGGTACATGGCGAGCAGTACTTC
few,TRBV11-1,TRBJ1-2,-,CASSPTGPPTGGGYTF,TGTGCCAGCAGCCCAACCGGGCCACCTACGGGGGGTGGCTACACCTTC
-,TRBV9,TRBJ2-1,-,CASSVARLSEQFF,TGTGCCAGCAGCGTAGCCCGTCTTAGTGAGCAGTTCTTC
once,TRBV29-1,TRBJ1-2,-,CSVEVQGSYGYTF,TGCAGCGTTGAAGTACAGGGAAGCTATGGCTACACCTTC
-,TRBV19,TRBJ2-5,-,CASRRMGETQYF,TGTGCCAGTAGACGGATGGGCGAGACCCAGTACTTC